The present entry profiles one TCR beta chain with its context. Its specificity is not known. Some clones are missing from TCRdb's copy, which holds only in-frame ones; the method was immunoSEQ multiplex PCR. The sample consists of 150,000 or so clones, 85% to 90% of them appearing once. CDR3 length: 16 residues. CDR1 is SGHVS and CDR2 is FQNEAQ in the germline V gene. V trimming: 4 bases; J trimming: 6 bases; junction bases outside the gene matches: 6. This entry belongs to a study of T cell responses to AZD1222 COVID-19 vaccine. Broader study findings: Repertoires were collected only later (after the peak T cell response had occurred).

The chain is built from TRBV7-8 and TRBJ2-2; 12 bases map to TRBD2. This clonotype was sampled from an adult in good health. The specimen was peripheral blood, collected on day 0 of AZD1222 vaccination. CDR3 sequence reads: CASSSLTSGRPGELFF. For the CDR3, the DNA is TGTGCCAGCAGCTCGTTGACTAGCGGGAGACCCGGGGAGCTGTTTTTT.